The rows below give T cell receptor beta chains drawn from one sample of a study of shared clonotypes between healthy human individuals. Profiled with immunoSEQ multiplex PCR; TCRdb holds only in-frame clones, not every one. The sample consists of about 1.1 million clones, approximately 80% of them appearing once. Sequenced: memory CD4+ T cells from PBMCs. All receptors come from a man aged 18-30 years in good health. Some clones in this sample may be carry-over from other donors' samples. CDR3s include the opening cysteine and the closing phenylalanine or tryptophan. D genes are given only for firm matches. Size is omitted from some rows. Given values are once, few, many or a class for expanded clones.

>.|TRBV18|TRBJ2-7|few
TGTGCCAGCTCACCACAACAAGGGGTCGAGCAGTACTTC
CASSPQQGVEQYF
>.|TRBV12-5|TRBJ1-2|.
TGTGCTAGTGGTTTGGTACTGAGCGGTGGGTGGGATGGCTACACCTTC
CASGLVLSGGWDGYTF
>.|TRBV6-5|TRBJ2-7|few
TGTGCCAGCAGTTACTCTAATGGGGGCCCCGAGCAGTACTTC
CASSYSNGGPEQYF
>.|TRBV10-3|TRBJ2-1|.
TGTGCCATCAGTGAGTCGTACGGAGGGGCAAACCTTAATGAGCAGTTCTTC
CAISESYGGANLNEQFF
>.|TRBV5-1|TRBJ1-1|.
TGCGCCAGCAGCTCCGGGGGCACCCACACTGAAGCTTTCTTT
CASSSGGTHTEAFF
>TRBD1|TRBV28|TRBJ2-2|.
TGTGCCAGCAGCCCTACCCGACAGGGGGGCGGGGAGCTGTTTTTT
CASSPTRQGGGELFF
>.|TRBV5-1|TRBJ2-3|.
TGCGCCAGCAGCTTACAGGTGGGCACAGATACGCAGTATTTT
CASSLQVGTDTQYF
>.|TRBV15|TRBJ1-2|.
TGTGCCACCAGCAGAGATCGGTGGGGCGCCTATGGCTACACCTTC
CATSRDRWGAYGYTF
>TRBD1|TRBV19|TRBJ2-7|.
TGTGCCAGTTCTTGGACAGGTGCTTCCTACGAGCAGTACTTC
CASSWTGASYEQYF
>.|TRBV28|TRBJ2-7|.
TGTGCCAGCAGTTTATTCCGGGAGACCCCCCCCGAGCAGTACTTC
CASSLFRETPPEQYF
>TRBD2|TRBV28|TRBJ2-2|once
TGTGCCAGCAGTTTTCTTTCGGGACTAGCGGGAGGTACATTGAACACCGGGGAGCTGTTTTTT
CASSFLSGLAGGTLNTGELFF
>.|TRBV18|TRBJ1-2|.
TGTGCCAGCTCACCCGGACTCTCAGCGGACTATGGCTACACCTTC
CASSPGLSADYGYTF
>.|TRBV7-9|TRBJ1-2|many
TGTGCCAGCAGCTTACCTATAGGGAACTATGGCTACACCTTC
CASSLPIGNYGYTF
>TRBD2|TRBV28|TRBJ2-3|.
TGTGCCAGCAGTTTGCCCGGGAGGGCCACAGATACGCAGTATTTT
CASSLPGRATDTQYF
>.|TRBV9|TRBJ1-5|.
TGTGCCAGCAGCGTTTCCGGGGGCAATCAGCCCCAGCATTTT
CASSVSGGNQPQHF
>.|TRBV18|TRBJ2-5|.
TGTGCCAGCTCACCATCCCTCAGGGGCCAAGAGACCCAGTACTTC
CASSPSLRGQETQYF
>TRBD2|TRBV11-2|TRBJ2-3|.
TGTGCCAGCAGCTTGGGGCTAGCGGGCTCATTCACAGATACGCAGTATTTT
CASSLGLAGSFTDTQYF
>TRBD2|TRBV4-1|TRBJ2-7|many
TGCGCCAGCAGCCAACCCGGACTAGCGCCATACGAGCAGTACTTC
CASSQPGLAPYEQYF
>TRBD1|TRBV2|TRBJ1-5|few
TGTGCCAGCAGGGGACAGGGGGCGGGTCAGCCCCAGCATTTT
CASRGQGAGQPQHF
>.|TRBV28|TRBJ2-7|.
TGTGCCAGCATCGGGGGGCGCCCCTACGAGCAGTACTTC
CASIGGRPYEQYF
>.|TRBV6-5|TRBJ1-1|once
TGTGCCAGCAGTTACACCCATGACGGCACAGCTGAAGCTTTCTTT
CASSYTHDGTAEAFF
>.|TRBV21-1|TRBJ2-7|few
TGTGCCAGCAGCAAAGAGCCTGGGGACAGAGACTACGAGCAGTACTTC
CASSKEPGDRDYEQYF
>.|TRBV10-3|TRBJ1-5|.
TGTGCCATCAGTCCGACGGAGGATAGCAATCAGCCCCAGCATTTT
CAISPTEDSNQPQHF
>.|TRBV28|TRBJ1-1|few
TGTGCCAGCAGTTTTAAGGCTGAAGCTTTCTTT
CASSFKAEAFF
>.|TRBV6-5|TRBJ2-1|.
TGTGCCAGCAGGCCCTGGGACCCCTCCTACAATGAGCAGTTCTTC
CASRPWDPSYNEQFF
>.|TRBV21-1|TRBJ2-2|.
TGTGCCAGCAGTGGACCAAATAACACCGGGGAGCTGTTTTTT
CASSGPNNTGELFF
>.|TRBV15|TRBJ2-2|.
TGTGCCACCAGCAGAGTACAAGAGACCGGGGAGCTGTTTTTT
CATSRVQETGELFF
>.|TRBV5-8|TRBJ2-7|.
TGCGCCAGCAGTATCTCGGGACGGGGATCCTACGAGCAGTACTTC
CASSISGRGSYEQYF
>TRBD1|TRBV5-4|TRBJ2-3|.
TGTGCCAGCAGCAACCCAGGGGGCTCGGTAGATACGCAGTATTTT
CASSNPGGSVDTQYF
>.|TRBV11-2|TRBJ2-2|.
TGTGCCAGCAGCCTCGGGCAGGGTTGGACCGGGGAGCTGTTTTTT
CASSLGQGWTGELFF
>TRBD1|TRBV5-4|TRBJ2-3|.
TGTGCCAGCAGCCCGACAGGGGTCGGAGGAGGGGCAGATACGCAGTATTTT
CASSPTGVGGGADTQYF
>TRBD1|TRBV5-1|TRBJ1-2|.
TGCGCCAGCAAAAGCCTTATGCAGGGACAGGGCGTTGGCTACACCTTC
CASKSLMQGQGVGYTF
>.|TRBV5-4|TRBJ2-2|.
TGTGCCAGCAGCTCCGGCTCCTCCCGGGGCACCGGGGAGCTGTTTTTT
CASSSGSSRGTGELFF
>.|TRBV6-5|TRBJ1-2|.
TGTGCCAGCAGTAGGGTGGGGGCGGCTAACTATGGCTACACCTTC
CASSRVGAANYGYTF
>.|TRBV25-1|TRBJ2-2|.
TGTGCCAGCAGTGCCGCGGTTGGGGACACCGGGGAGCTGTTTTTT
CASSAAVGDTGELFF
>.|TRBV4-1|TRBJ2-5|.
TGCGCCAGCAGCCAAGATCTTGTGGCAGGGAGGGAGACCCAGTACTTC
CASSQDLVAGRETQYF
>.|TRBV15|TRBJ2-3|.
TGTGCCACCAGCAGACCGATATTACGTTGGCAGGCATCAGATACGCAGTATTTT
CATSRPILRWQASDTQYF
>.|TRBV4-1|TRBJ1-3|.
TGCGCCAGCAGAGCCCTGGGCGGAAACACCATATATTTT
CASRALGGNTIYF
>.|TRBV7-8|TRBJ1-4|.
TGTGCCAGCAGCTCGACAGGCCCGGGGGAAAAACTGTTTTTT
CASSSTGPGEKLFF
>.|TRBV2|TRBJ1-1|.
TGTGCCAGCAGTGGGCAGGGAGTGCCTGAAGCTTTCTTT
CASSGQGVPEAFF
>.|TRBV27|TRBJ2-1|.
TGTGCCAGCAGTTTATCAGGGACCAACCTGCAGTTCTTC
CASSLSGTNLQFF
>.|TRBV7-9|TRBJ2-5|.
TGTGCCAGCAGCTACCAACGGGAGACCCAGTACTTC
CASSYQRETQYF
>.|TRBV27|TRBJ1-5|.
TGTGCCAGCAGTTTAAGGGCCGGTGGGGCGGGGTTGCCCCAGCATTTT
CASSLRAGGAGLPQHF
>TRBD1|TRBV10-3|TRBJ2-5|once
TGTGCCATCAGTCAGGGGGCTAAAGAGACCCAGTACTTC
CAISQGAKETQYF
>.|TRBV2|TRBJ2-5|few
TGTGCCAGCTCCTCGGAGACCCAGTACTTC
CASSSETQYF
>TRBD1|TRBV28|TRBJ1-4|.
TGTGCCAGCAGTTTTTCCCACTCGGGACAGGGTGAAAAACTGTTTTTT
CASSFSHSGQGEKLFF
>.|TRBV19|TRBJ2-2|.
TGTGCCAGTAGCCAACGGGCAGGGTTGAGGCCGGGGGAGCTGTTTTTT
CASSQRAGLRPGELFF
>.|TRBV5-6|TRBJ1-2|.
TGTGCCAGCAGTTTACAGGGATCCTATGGCTACACCTTC
CASSLQGSYGYTF
>TRBD2|TRBV11-2|TRBJ2-1|.
TGTGCCAGCAGCTTAGCGGGAGGGCGCAATGAGCAGTTCTTC
CASSLAGGRNEQFF